The present TCR beta chain was sequenced within a study of Graves' ophthalmopathy and Graves' hyperthyroidism. Diagnostic conclusions were grounded in clinical symptoms, serum thyroxine, TRAb, thyroid ultrasound and orbital computed tomography. Germline lookup yields CDR1 KGHDR and CDR2 SFDVKD. This CDR3 has 15 residues. Study findings and constraints: Blood shared most expanded thyroid clonotypes above 0.001 frequency.

Comment on this clonotype: The antigen remains undetermined. One junction end disagrees with the germline gene, perhaps due to a read error.

Amplification of the TCR beta CDR3 regions used RNA transcripts (as template). In the first round, RT-PCR was carried out with HTBI primers, and a multiplex PCR formed the second round. MiXCR, applied by TCRdb to the multiplex PCR reads, yields one record per CDR3 protein. The top ten clones hold 44% of a sample with about 740,000 distinct CDR3 sequences, 40% of them seen once. This sequence joins TRBV24-1 and TRBJ1-5, with 9 bases aligning to TRBD1. Sequences were obtained from peripheral blood. The source of this sequence is an adult man with Graves' ophthalmopathy. The CDR3 DNA reads TGCGCCAGCAGCCAAGGGGACAGGGCGTATCAGCCCCAGCATTTT. Residues: CASSQGDRAYQPQHF.